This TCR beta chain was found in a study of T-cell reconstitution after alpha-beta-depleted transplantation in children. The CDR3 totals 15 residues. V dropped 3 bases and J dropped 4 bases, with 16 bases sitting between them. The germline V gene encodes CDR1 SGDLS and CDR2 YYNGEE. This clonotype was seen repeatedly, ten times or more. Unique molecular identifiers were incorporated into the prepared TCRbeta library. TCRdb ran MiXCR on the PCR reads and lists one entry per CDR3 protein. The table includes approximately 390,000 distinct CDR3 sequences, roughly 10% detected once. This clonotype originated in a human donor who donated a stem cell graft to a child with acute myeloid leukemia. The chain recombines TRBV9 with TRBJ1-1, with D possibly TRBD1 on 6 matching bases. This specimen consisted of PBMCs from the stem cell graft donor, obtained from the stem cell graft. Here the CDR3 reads CASSASGGRRTEAFF. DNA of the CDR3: TGTGCCAGCAGCGCCTCCGGGGGCCGACGCACTGAAGCTTTCTTT.